The 27 T cell receptor beta chains below come from one sample, sequenced in a study of breast tumors, draining lymph nodes, adjacent tissues. TCRdb passed the multiplex PCR reads through MiXCR, listing each CDR3 protein once. Among 200,000 to 300,000 distinct CDR3 sequences listed, about 33% were seen once. The lymph nodes were axillary draining lymph nodes from breast cancer patients. Specimen: axillary lymph node tissue. The receptors were gathered from a female donor with breast cancer. Some clones in this sample may be carry-over from other donors' samples.

This clonotype came up many times. The chain couples TRBV13 to TRBJ2-7; D unclear. CDR3 size: 14 residues. Germline CDR1 PRHDT, CDR2 FYEKMQ (reference sequence). With 6 bases removed from V and 3 bases from J, the gap between germline ends came to 15 bases. CDR3 in DNA: TGTGCCAGCAGTGACCTAAAGAAGGGCTACGAGCAGTACTTC. Translation: CASSDLKKGYEQYF. The full variable domain, its missing parts supplied by reference TRBV13 and TRBJ2-7, is AAGVIQSPRHLIKEKRETATLKCYPIPRHDTVYWYQQGPGQDPQFLISFYEKMQSDKGSIPDRFSAQQFSDYHSELNMSSLELGDSALYFCASSDLKKGYEQYFGPGTRLTVT.

This clonotype was counted ten times or more. V and J are TRBV20-1 and TRBJ2-7, with TRBD2 identical over 13 bases. V was pared by 1 base and J by 5 bases, with 14 bases of the junction left unmatched. This CDR3 comprises 18 residues. Germline V CDR1 and CDR2: DFQATT, SNEGSKA (reference sequence). CDR3 loop: CSARGALAGGHGIHEQYF. CDR3 in DNA: TGCAGTGCTAGAGGGGCACTAGCGGGAGGGCACGGGATCCACGAGCAGTACTTC.

In regard to this clonotype: One base away lies a much larger clone, so this may be a sequencing read error. V and J are TRBV28 and TRBJ1-5; D is undetermined. TRBJ2-3 explains the end of the DNA better; the J call may be wrong. The germline V gene encodes CDR1 MDHEN and CDR2 SYDVKM. The CDR3 totals 12 residues. In DNA, the CDR3 is TGTGCCAGCAGAGACCGGTGGCAGCCCCAGTATTTT. This encodes CASRDRWQPQYF.

Concerning this clonotype itself: This clone may be a read error of a much larger clone one base away. The chain combines TRBV6-4 with TRBJ2-5; 10 bases align to TRBD1. Germline V gives CDR1 MRHNA, CDR2 SNTAGT. The CDR3 runs 14 residues. Losses at the gene ends were 4 bases for V and 7 bases for J; bases not matched to a gene: 6. The CDR3 reads CASSAGTGVGTQYF. CDR3 bases: TGTGCCAGCAGTGCCGGGACAGGGGTTGGGACCCAGTACTTC.

This clonotype was observed at least ten times. V gene TRBV5-6 combines with J gene TRBJ2-7, with TRBD2 matching over 10 bases. CDR1 and CDR2 from the germline V gene are SGHDT and YYEEEE. The CDR3 runs 15 residues. V lost 5 bases to trimming and J lost 4 bases; unmatched junction nucleotides: 9. CDR3 sequence (DNA): TGTGCCAGCAGAGTAAGGTCTAGCGGGAGATACGAGCAGTACTTC. It encodes CASRVRSSGRYEQYF.

This clonotype has at least ten counts. The chain has TRBV7-2 and TRBJ1-2; D not resolved. Trimming removed 1 base at V and 7 bases at J, with 16 bases between. CDR1 SGHTA and CDR2 FQGNSA come from the germline V gene. This CDR3 contains 15 residues. For the CDR3, the DNA is TGTGCCAGCAGCTTAGACCTGGGAGGCGGACGTGGCTACACCTTC. Its translation is CASSLDLGGGRGYTF.

As regards this clonotype: This may come from a read error, since a much larger clone is one base off. The chain has TRBV5-1 and TRBJ2-1; 9 nucleotides match TRBD2. Germline-derived CDR1 and CDR2 are SGHRS and YFSETQ. The CDR3 totals 15 residues. The CDR3 is CASSLKLAGYDEQFF. The CDR3 region has the DNA TGCGCCAGCAGCTTAAAACTAGCGGGCTACGATGAGCAGTTCTTC.

This clonotype was counted at least ten times. V and J are TRBV5-6 and TRBJ1-5; D uncertain. CDR3 length: 12 residues. V lost 1 base and J lost 5, with 4 bases in between. Germline loops: CDR1 SGHDT, CDR2 YYEEEE. The chain's CDR3 is CASSLFDQPQHF. For the CDR3, the DNA is TGTGCCAGCAGCTTGTTCGATCAGCCCCAGCATTTT.

In its sample, this clonotype was seen many times. The rearrangement uses TRBV15 and TRBJ2-5; D may be TRBD1 (6 bases). Trimming shortened V by 0 bases and J by 4 bases, and 12 bases separated the two germline ends. Germline loops: CDR1 LNHNV, CDR2 YYDKDF (reference sequence). CDR3 length: 15 residues. The CDR3 DNA follows: TGTGCCACCAGCAGAGATTACAGGGATGGAGAGACCCAGTACTTC. This translates into CATSRDYRDGETQYF.

This clonotype was counted at least ten times. The chain has TRBV4-1 and TRBJ2-1, with TRBD2 identical over 8 bases. J lost 6 bases, V lost 3 bases, and 16 bases had no gene match. The CDR3 contains 18 residues. Looked up from germline, CDR1 is MGHRA and CDR2 is YSYEKL. The CDR3 bases are TGCGCCAGCAGCCACCAGCGACCCGGGACTAGTTTGGGCAATGAGCAGTTCTTC. This translates into CASSHQRPGTSLGNEQFF.

This clonotype showed up just a few times. The chain employs TRBV5-4 and TRBJ2-1, with TRBD2 matching over 11 bases. The V gene end was trimmed by 0 bases and the J gene end by 6 bases; junction bases not matched to a gene: 2. The CDR3 totals 15 residues. Germline V gene data show CDR1 as SGHNT and CDR2 as YYREEE (reference sequence). DNA of the CDR3: TGTGCCAGCAGCTTGGCCGGACTAGCGGGCAATGAGCAGTTCTTC. It specifies CASSLAGLAGNEQFF.

This clonotype was picked up a small number of times. A much more abundant neighbour one base away suggests this may be a read error. The chain has TRBV20-1 and TRBJ2-5, with D unresolved. The CDR3 runs to 14 residues. CDR1 DFQATT and CDR2 SNEGSKA come from the germline V gene (reference sequence). The CDR3 reads CSARGVGHQATQYF. CDR3 DNA sequence: TGCAGTGCTAGAGGGGTAGGTCACCAAGCGACCCAGTACTTC.

Regarding this clonotype: This sequence may be a read error, since a much larger clone differs from it by one base. The chain uses TRBV20-1 and TRBJ2-7; D gene ambiguous. V was trimmed by 1 base and J by 4 bases, leaving 14 bases between them. CDR1 DFQATT and CDR2 SNEGSKA come from the germline V gene (reference sequence). This CDR3 region has 14 residues. The DNA for the CDR3 is TGCAGTGCTAGAGGGGCACAGAGGTCTTACGAGCAGTACTTC. The encoded protein is CSARGAQRSYEQYF.

This clonotype was picked up many times. This chain connects TRBV6-4 to TRBJ2-7, with D possibly being TRBD1 or TRBD2 (6 bases each). This CDR3 region has 12 residues. Germline-derived CDR1 and CDR2 are MRHNA and SNTAGT. Trimming stripped 11 bases from V and 5 bases from J, with 16 bases between. The CDR3 nucleotides are TGTGCCTTCGAGGGGGGCCGGGACGAGCAGTACTTC. This codes for CAFEGGRDEQYF.

This clonotype was recorded at least ten times. The V call is TRBV13, the J call TRBJ2-3; 9 bases align to TRBD1. Germline-derived CDR1 and CDR2 are PRHDT and FYEKMQ (reference sequence). This CDR3 region has 17 residues. Unmatched junction bases numbered 10, after V lost 4 bases and J lost 2 bases. CDR3 sequence: CASSSALNRGLTDTQYF. In nucleotides, the CDR3 is TGTGCCAGCAGCTCCGCCTTGAACAGGGGGCTCACAGATACGCAGTATTTT.

This clonotype showed up many times. The chain carries TRBV12-3 or TRBV12-4 and TRBJ1-2; D gene uncertain. The CDR3 length is 12 residues. Trimming pared 6 bases from V and 2 bases from J, leaving 7 bases between. This CDR3 reads CASSGMNYGYTF. The CDR3, as DNA: TGTGCCAGCAGCGGGATGAACTATGGCTACACCTTC.

This clonotype occurred a few times. This chain joins TRBV6-1 and TRBJ1-2; D ambiguous. The CDR3 contains 15 residues. The V end was cut by 8 bases, the J end by 0 bases, with 16 bases between. The V gene's germline CDR1 is MNHNS and CDR2 SASEGT. The CDR3 is CASSIGDDTNYGYTF. CDR3 in DNA: TGTGCCAGCTCGATCGGGGATGATACTAACTATGGCTACACCTTC.

The chain carries TRBV4-2 and TRBJ2-3; 8 nucleotides match TRBD2. CDR1 and CDR2 from the germline V gene are LGHNA and YNFKEQ. Trimming took 0 bases from V and 0 from J; bases not matched to a gene: 5. This CDR3 is 17 amino acids long. In nucleotides, the CDR3 is TGTGCCAGCAGCCAAGACTCTCCTAGCGGGAGCACAGATACGCAGTATTTT. It translates to CASSQDSPSGSTDTQYF.

This clonotype appeared a few times. The genes are TRBV12-3 or TRBV12-4 and TRBJ2-7; 9 positions agree with TRBD2. The V segment lost 3 bases and the J segment 6 bases; nucleotides outside the gene matches: 12. CDR3 length equals 16 residues. The CDR3 loop reads CASSFALLAGMSEQYF. The CDR3 DNA reads TGTGCCAGCAGTTTCGCCCTTCTAGCGGGAATGAGCGAGCAGTACTTC.

Note on this clonotype: With a much larger clone just one base away, this may be a read error. The chain links TRBV7-2 to TRBJ2-1; D may be TRBD1 (6 bases). Germline CDR1 and CDR2: SGHTA and FQGNSA. This CDR3 spans 15 amino acids. In nucleotides, the CDR3 is TGTGCCAGCAGCTTAGTGGACAGTTCCTACAGTGAGCAGTTCTTC. Its translation: CASSLVDSSYSEQFF.

The chain has TRBV12-3 or TRBV12-4 and TRBJ1-1; D remains ambiguous. Deletions cut 5 bases from V and 0 bases from J, with 13 bases between. There are 15 residues in the CDR3. DNA of the CDR3: TGTGCCAGCAGTGAGGGTCTGGGAATGAACACTGAAGCTTTCTTT. Protein product: CASSEGLGMNTEAFF.

This clonotype appeared many times. CDR3 coding DNA: TGTGCCAGCAGCTTAGATGCGGGAGTTTACAATGAGCAGTTCTTC. Its protein is CASSLDAGVYNEQFF. The V and J genes are TRBV7-9 and TRBJ2-1; 7 nucleotides align to TRBD2. Germline V gene data show CDR1 as SEHNR and CDR2 as FQNEAQ (reference sequence). The length of the CDR3 is 15 residues. Trimming removed 1 base from V and 4 bases from J; junction bases left unmatched: 4.

This chain connects TRBV2 to TRBJ2-3; 7 nucleotides match TRBD1. The junction had 18 bases not matched to a gene; V was cut back by 7 bases and J by 11 bases. Germline V gives CDR1 SNHLY, CDR2 FYNNEI. This CDR3 is built from 15 residues. DNA for the CDR3: TGTGCCAGCACCCTTGACAGGGCGGGCTCCTACGAGCAGTATTTT. This translates into CASTLDRAGSYEQYF. Complete variable domain (other parts from reference TRBV2 and TRBJ2-3): EPEVTQTPSHQVTQMGQEVILRCVPISNHLYFYWYRQILGQKVEFLVSFYNNEISEKSEIFDDQFSVERPDGSNFTLKIRSTKLEDSAMYFCASTLDRAGSYEQYFGPGTRLTVL.

The chain employs TRBV28 and TRBJ2-7; 7 nucleotides agree with TRBD2. CDR1 is MDHEN and CDR2 is SYDVKM in the germline V gene. J gave up 4 bases and V 4 bases, and 7 bases lay outside the gene matches. This CDR3 spans 14 amino acids. The CDR3 region is CASSSRRGRYEQYF. DNA for the CDR3: TGTGCCAGCAGTTCCCGGCGGGGGAGGTACGAGCAGTACTTC.

This clonotype was counted between two and nine times. The CDR3 DNA follows: TGCGCCAGCAGTCAGGGCGCTGAAGCTTTCTTT. This gives the protein CASSQGAEAFF. The rearrangement uses TRBV10-1 and TRBJ1-1; D is possibly TRBD1 (5 bases). The V gene's germline CDR1 is WNHNN and CDR2 SYGVQD (reference sequence). The CDR3 extends over 11 amino acids. V was shortened by 5 bases and J by 6 bases, with 7 bases between the two germline ends.

There are a few counts of this clonotype. J is TRBJ1-5 and V is TRBV6-2 or TRBV6-3; TRBD1 is a possible D gene (5 bases). V shed 1 base and J shed 3 bases, with 7 bases lying between them. CDR3 length: 14 residues. Germline V lookup: CDR1 MNHEY, CDR2 SVGEGT. The CDR3 reads CASSYFGANQPQHF. In nucleotides, the CDR3 is TGTGCCAGCAGTTACTTTGGGGCCAATCAGCCCCAGCATTTT.

A word on this clonotype: One junction end disagrees with the germline gene, perhaps due to a read error. This chain connects TRBV6-7 to TRBJ2-3, with 7 bases aligning to TRBD2. TRBV6-7 is classed as an ORF, of uncertain function. There are 15 residues in the CDR3. CDR3 amino acids: CASSHSHGLGDTQYF. Here the CDR3 DNA reads TGTGCCAGCAGTCACTCGCATGGACTAGGGGATACGCAGTATTTT.